Shown below are 10 T cell receptor beta chains from a single sample sequenced in a study of yellow fever vaccine responses in identical twins. TCRdb redid the calling of the RT-PCR reads with MiXCR, one entry per CDR3 protein. The repertoire consists of fewer than 6,500 distinct CDR3 sequences, with 77% occurring once and the leading ten covering about 2.5%. The sample consisted of T cells from blood (PBMCs), unsorted or a sorted subset (not recorded which), taken before or after yellow fever vaccination (not recorded which). The receptors originated from a woman aged 18-30 years who received the yellow fever vaccine.

The chain carries TRBV7-2 and TRBJ2-1; 8 bases map to TRBD1. This CDR3 has 14 amino acids. V gave up 4 bases and J gave up 7 bases; unmatched junction bases: 6. The germline gives CDR1 SGHTA, CDR2 FQGNSA. CDR3 in DNA: TGTGCCAGCAGCTCAGGACAGGGATTTAATGAGCAGTTCTTC. Amino acids: CASSSGQGFNEQFF.

This chain links TRBV10-1 with TRBJ1-2; D might be TRBD1 (6 bases). The CDR3 totals 13 residues. Trimming removed 3 bases at V and 8 bases at J, with 13 bases between. CDR1 is WNHNN, CDR2 SYGVQD, per germline (reference sequence). In DNA form, the CDR3 reads TGCGCCAGCAGTGACCACAGGGCCGGCGGCTACACCTTC. This sequence encodes CASSDHRAGGYTF.

This chain links TRBV4-2 with TRBJ2-1; 9 nucleotides line up with TRBD2. Germline V gives CDR1 LGHNA, CDR2 YNFKEQ. The CDR3 loop spans 16 amino acids. The trim removed 3 bases at V and 3 bases at J, leaving 6 bases unmatched. Here the CDR3 reads CASSQDLAGDYNEQFF. DNA of the CDR3: TGTGCCAGCAGCCAGGATTTAGCGGGGGACTACAATGAGCAGTTCTTC.

This clonotype was seen only once. The V and J genes are TRBV9 and TRBJ2-1; D is unclear. V lost 4 bases and J lost 3, with 14 bases in between. The CDR3 runs 15 residues. Germline CDR1 is SGDLS and CDR2 is YYNGEE. The CDR3 here is CASSPSGSVYNEQFF. In DNA form, the CDR3 reads TGTGCCAGCAGCCCGAGTGGAAGCGTCTACAATGAGCAGTTCTTC.

The chain recombines TRBV28 with TRBJ1-2; 12 bases align to TRBD1. V shed 5 bases and J 10 bases; nucleotides not matched to a gene: 14. This CDR3 has 16 amino acids. Per germline, CDR1 MDHEN and CDR2 SYDVKM. CDR3 residues: CASSPEGQGASLVYTF. DNA of the CDR3: TGTGCCAGCAGTCCTGAGGGACAGGGGGCTTCGTTGGTCTACACCTTC.

For the CDR3, the DNA is TGTGCCAGCAGTTTATCCTGGGACAGCTACGAGCAGTACTTC. Translation: CASSLSWDSYEQYF. The V call is TRBV27, the J call TRBJ2-7; 7 bases line up with TRBD1. V gave up 0 bases and J gave up 3 bases; unmatched junction bases: 2. In germline, CDR1 is MNHEY, CDR2 SMNVEV (reference sequence). This CDR3 is built from 14 residues.

The chain employs TRBV20-1 and TRBJ2-7; the D gene is possibly TRBD2 (5 bases). This CDR3 comprises 14 residues. Germline values: CDR1 DFQATT, CDR2 SNEGSKA (reference sequence). V was pared by 5 bases and J by 2 bases, with 16 bases between. For the CDR3, the DNA is TGCAGTGCTCCCCGGGGTTGTTTAACCTACGAGCAGTACGTC. The encoded protein is CSAPRGCLTYEQYV.

The genes are TRBV7-8 and TRBJ2-5; 8 bases fit TRBD2. Losses at the gene ends were 4 bases for V and 0 bases for J; bases not matched to a gene: 10. CDR1 SGHVS and CDR2 FQNEAQ come from the germline V gene. This CDR3 has 17 residues. The CDR3 protein is CASSSWERGMYQETQYF. The CDR3 DNA follows: TGTGCCAGCAGCTCTTGGGAGCGGGGGATGTACCAAGAGACCCAGTACTTC. Filled out from reference TRBV7-8 and TRBJ2-5, the complete variable domain reads GAGVSQSPRYKVAKRGQDVALRCDPISGHVSLFWYQQALGQGPEFLTYFQNEAQLDKSGLPSDRFFAERPEGSVSTLKIQRTQQEDSAVYLCASSSWERGMYQETQYFGPGTRLLVL.

This clonotype was observed a few times. V gene TRBV2 combines with J gene TRBJ1-2; D might be TRBD1 (5 bases). This CDR3 is built from 12 residues. Trimming cost V 7 bases and J 7 bases, with 13 bases left between them. The germline CDR1 and CDR2 sequences are SNHLY and FYNNEI. The CDR3 region has the DNA TGTGCCAGCACCATGGGGGGGTTTGGCTACACCTTC. Translating gives CASTMGGFGYTF. Filled out from reference TRBV2 and TRBJ1-2, the complete variable domain reads EPEVTQTPSHQVTQMGQEVILRCVPISNHLYFYWYRQILGQKVEFLVSFYNNEISEKSEIFDDQFSVERPDGSNFTLKIRSTKLEDSAMYFCASTMGGFGYTFGSGTRLTVV.

This chain joins TRBV10-1 and TRBJ2-2, with D perhaps TRBD2 (5 bases). Germline CDR1 and CDR2: WNHNN and SYGVQD (reference sequence). The CDR3 has 13 amino acids. The V end lost 7 bases, the J end lost 5 bases, and 11 bases lay between the germline ends. CDR3 in DNA: TGCGCCAGCACGGACCCGGGAACCGGGGAGCTGTTTTTT. Translated: CASTDPGTGELFF.